Listed below are T cell receptor beta chains from one sample, sequenced in a study of T cells after yellow fever vaccination. TCRdb reprocessed the 5' RACE reads via MiXCR and lists one record per CDR3 protein. The sample includes 450,000 to 600,000 distinct CDR3 sequences, less than 20% of them seen just once. The material was PBMCs, obtained about 5 days after the first yellow fever vaccination. These receptors all stem from a man younger than 35 who received the YFV17D yellow fever vaccine. Both conserved end residues are part of each CDR3. Fields, in order: D gene, J gene, clone size, V gene, CDR3 protein, CDR3 DNA. The D gene is left open where the match is weak. Size tells how often a clone was seen (once, few, many) or the class of an expanded clone, and some rows leave it out.

>TRBD1|TRBJ2-4|few|TRBV18
CASSPGTDPKNIQYF
TGTGCCAGCTCACCCGGGACAGATCCCAAAAACATTCAGTACTTC
>TRBD1|TRBJ1-2|.|TRBV7-2
CASRSGTGDYGYTF
TGTGCCAGCAGGTCCGGGACAGGGGACTATGGCTACACCTTC
>.|TRBJ2-5|few|TRBV4-2
CASSRVKDRLAQETQYF
TGTGCCAGCAGCCGCGTAAAGGACAGACTAGCCCAAGAGACCCAGTACTTC
>TRBD2|TRBJ2-1|.|TRBV20-1
CSARDLSGGLNEQFF
TGCAGTGCTAGAGATCTAAGCGGGGGCCTCAATGAGCAGTTCTTC
>TRBD1|TRBJ2-5|.|TRBV11-3
CASSSLCHRGETQYF
TGTGCCAGCAGCTCGCTGTGCCACAGGGGAGAGACCCAGTACTTC
>.|TRBJ2-5|.|TRBV6-5
CASSYVFGETQYF
TGTGCCAGCAGTTACGTCTTTGGAGAGACCCAGTACTTC
>TRBD1|TRBJ1-1|few|TRBV20-1
CSARAADRTNTEAFF
TGCAGTGCTAGAGCTGCGGACAGGACGAACACTGAAGCTTTCTTT
>.|TRBJ2-1|few|TRBV7-2
CASSLRMVGAGNEQFF
TGTGCCAGCAGCTTAAGGATGGTGGGGGCGGGGAATGAGCAGTTCTTC
>.|TRBJ2-5|.|TRBV29-1
CSVMRGPQETQYF
TGCAGCGTGATGCGGGGGCCCCAAGAGACCCAGTACTTC
>.|TRBJ1-4|.|TRBV29-1
CSVGVHPNEKLFF
TGCAGCGTTGGGGTTCATCCGAATGAAAAACTGTTTTTT
>.|TRBJ1-1|few|TRBV3-1
CASRDRWVEGEAFF
TGTGCCAGCAGGGACCGATGGGTGGAGGGTGAAGCTTTCTTT